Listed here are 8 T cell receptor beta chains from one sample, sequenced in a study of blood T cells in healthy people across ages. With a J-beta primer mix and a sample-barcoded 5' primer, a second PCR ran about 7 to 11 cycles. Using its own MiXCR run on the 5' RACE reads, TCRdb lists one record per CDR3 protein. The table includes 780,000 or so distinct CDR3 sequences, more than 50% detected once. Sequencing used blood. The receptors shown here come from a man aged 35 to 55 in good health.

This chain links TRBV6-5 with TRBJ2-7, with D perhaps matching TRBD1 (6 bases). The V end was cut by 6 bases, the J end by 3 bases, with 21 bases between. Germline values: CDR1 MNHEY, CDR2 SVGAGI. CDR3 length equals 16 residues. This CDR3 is CASSPTGNRVGYEQYF. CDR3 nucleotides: TGTGCCAGCAGCCCAACGGGGAACAGGGTAGGCTACGAGCAGTACTTC.

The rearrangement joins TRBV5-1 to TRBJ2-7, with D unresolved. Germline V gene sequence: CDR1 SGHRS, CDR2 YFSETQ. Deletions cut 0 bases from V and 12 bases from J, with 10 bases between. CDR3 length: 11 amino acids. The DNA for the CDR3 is TGCGCCAGCAGCTTGGCGGCAGATTGGTACTTC. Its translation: CASSLAADWYF.

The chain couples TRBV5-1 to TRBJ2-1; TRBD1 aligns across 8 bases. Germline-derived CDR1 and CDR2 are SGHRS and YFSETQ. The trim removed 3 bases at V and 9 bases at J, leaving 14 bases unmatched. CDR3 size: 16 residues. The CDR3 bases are TGCGCCAGCAGCTCGTCCCGGGACAGGTCATTTGTTGAGCAGTTCTTC. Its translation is CASSSSRDRSFVEQFF.

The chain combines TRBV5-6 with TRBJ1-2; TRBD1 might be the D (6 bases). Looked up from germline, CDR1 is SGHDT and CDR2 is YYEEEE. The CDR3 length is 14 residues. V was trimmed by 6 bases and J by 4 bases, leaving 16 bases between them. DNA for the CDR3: TGTGCCAGCAACTATGCCGGGACAACCTATGGCTACACCTTC. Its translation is CASNYAGTTYGYTF.

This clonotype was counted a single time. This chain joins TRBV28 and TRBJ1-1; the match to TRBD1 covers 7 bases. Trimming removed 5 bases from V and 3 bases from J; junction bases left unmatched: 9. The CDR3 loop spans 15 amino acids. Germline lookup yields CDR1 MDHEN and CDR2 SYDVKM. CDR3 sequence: CASSPPTGSYTEAFF. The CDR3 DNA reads TGTGCCAGCAGTCCGCCGACAGGGTCGTACACTGAAGCTTTCTTT. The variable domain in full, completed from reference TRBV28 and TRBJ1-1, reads DVKVTQSSRYLVKRTGEKVFLECVQDMDHENMFWYRQDPGLGLRLIYFSYDVKMKEKGDIPEGYSVSREKKERFSLILESASTNQTSMYLCASSPPTGSYTEAFFGQGTRLTVV.

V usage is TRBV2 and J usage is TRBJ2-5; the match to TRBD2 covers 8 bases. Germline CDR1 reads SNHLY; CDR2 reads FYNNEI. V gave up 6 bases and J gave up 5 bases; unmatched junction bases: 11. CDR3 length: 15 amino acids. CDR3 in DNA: TGTGCCAGCAGCGGTGGGCTGGGACTAGTTGAGACCCAGTACTTC. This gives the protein CASSGGLGLVETQYF. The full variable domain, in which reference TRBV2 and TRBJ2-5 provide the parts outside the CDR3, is EPEVTQTPSHQVTQMGQEVILRCVPISNHLYFYWYRQILGQKVEFLVSFYNNEISEKSEIFDDQFSVERPDGSNFTLKIRSTKLEDSAMYFCASSGGLGLVETQYFGPGTRLLVL.

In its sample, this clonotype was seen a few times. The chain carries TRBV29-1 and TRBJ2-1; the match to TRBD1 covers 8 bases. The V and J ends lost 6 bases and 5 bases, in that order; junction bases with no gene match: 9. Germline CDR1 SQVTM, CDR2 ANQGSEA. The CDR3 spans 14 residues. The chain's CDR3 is CSVDRGRMNNEQFF. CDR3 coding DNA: TGCAGCGTAGACAGGGGAAGAATGAACAATGAGCAGTTCTTC.

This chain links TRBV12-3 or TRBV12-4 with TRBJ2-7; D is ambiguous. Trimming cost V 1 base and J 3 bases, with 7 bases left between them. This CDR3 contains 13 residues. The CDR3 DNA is TGTGCCAGCAGTTTAGAAAGATTCTACGAGCAGTACTTC. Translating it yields CASSLERFYEQYF.